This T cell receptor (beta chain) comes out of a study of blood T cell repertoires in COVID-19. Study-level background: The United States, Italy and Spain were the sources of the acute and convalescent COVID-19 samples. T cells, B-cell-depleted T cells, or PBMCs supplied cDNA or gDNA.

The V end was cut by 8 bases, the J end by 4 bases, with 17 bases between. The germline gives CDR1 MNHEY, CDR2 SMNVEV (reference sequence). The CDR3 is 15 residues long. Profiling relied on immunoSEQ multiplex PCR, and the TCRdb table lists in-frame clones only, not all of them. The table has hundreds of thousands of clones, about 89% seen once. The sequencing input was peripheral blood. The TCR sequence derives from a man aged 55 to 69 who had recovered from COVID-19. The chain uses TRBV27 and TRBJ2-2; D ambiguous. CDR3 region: CASRMATPGTGELFF. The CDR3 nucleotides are TGTGCCAGCCGCATGGCGACCCCGGGCACCGGGGAGCTGTTTTTT.